This T cell receptor beta chain was sequenced during a study of shared clonotypes between healthy human individuals. Findings and caveats of the study: The authors expected sequencing depth to affect clonotype sharing among donors. About 4.5% of naive CD4 clonotypes were common to a few donors.

The CDR3 runs 14 residues. Germline V lookup: CDR1 PRHDT, CDR2 FYEKMQ (reference sequence). Trimming took off 4 bases at V and 0 bases at J, with 8 bases between the two ends. The naive CD8 fraction comprised CD45RO-negative cells positively selected for CCR7 and excluded terminally differentiated effector memory CD45RA+ cells. Caucasian adults living in Nashville, Tennessee, provided all samples. A note on this clone: Its antigen is not identified.

Method: immunoSEQ multiplex PCR; TCRdb's copy keeps in-frame clones and lacks some. The profile shows 2 million or so clones, over 85% of them singletons. This receptor was taken from a man between 18 and 35 years old in good health. The sample taken for sequencing was naive CD8+ T cells sorted from blood. This rearrangement joins TRBV13 to TRBJ2-3, with D possibly matching TRBD2 (5 bases). The CDR3 reads CASSSRGSTDTQYF. CDR3 bases: TGTGCCAGCAGCTCCCGGGGAAGCACAGATACGCAGTATTTT.